This record concerns one T cell receptor beta chain sequence. Original data processing: Nucleated cell number was recorded as an estimate derived from reference gene primer amplification. This table comes from immunoSEQ multiplex PCR, and its TCRdb copy is limited to in-frame clones, with some not included. V, J and clone size are taken as reported in that table, and D and trimming were inferred from the DNA itself. The table includes hundreds of thousands of clones, approximately 81% detected once. The entry originates in a study of blood T cell repertoires in COVID-19. Study as a whole: Sites across the United States, Italy and Spain contributed samples from acute and convalescent COVID-19. Nucleic acid was either cDNA or gDNA, and it came from T cells, B-cell-depleted T cells, or PBMCs.

The receptor was derived from a woman aged 18-29 years with acute or convalescent COVID-19. What was sequenced was peripheral blood.

In nucleotides, the CDR3 is TGTGCCAGCGGTTACCTAGCGGAGTTCTACAATGAGCAGTTCTTC. Encoded protein: CASGYLAEFYNEQFF. This chain links TRBV9 with TRBJ2-1; 7 positions agree with TRBD2. CDR1 is SGDLS, CDR2 YYNGEE, per germline. The CDR3 runs 15 residues. V trimming: 7 bases; J trimming: 3 bases; junction bases outside the gene matches: 10.